This T cell receptor (beta chain) stems from a study of PD-1 blockade in classical Hodgkin lymphoma. Study-wide results and limits: Lower baseline TCR diversity was reported for newly diagnosed patients than for healthy donors. Causes of the repertoire differences remain undefined, possibly disease activity or prior therapy.

This clone was recorded a few times. No antigen is known for it. Time point described: newly diagnosed, previously untreated cHL patient sample. A comparison was provided by newly diagnosed, untreated classical Hodgkin lymphoma PBMCs. CDR1 SGDLS and CDR2 YYNGEE come from the germline V gene. CDR3 length: 15 amino acids. The V gene lost 4 bases and the J gene lost 4 bases, with 16 bases spanning the gap. The table came from immunoSEQ multiplex PCR; TCRdb's copy has only in-frame clones and leaves some out. The sample contains fewer than 40,000 clones, 85% to 95% of which appear only once. The clonotype originates from a human donor with classical Hodgkin lymphoma. The sequenced sample was peripheral blood mononuclear cells (PBMCs). The rearrangement joins TRBV9 to TRBJ2-3, with TRBD2 as a possible D gene (6 bases). Here the CDR3 reads CASSFGTAPPDTQYF. CDR3 DNA: TGTGCCAGCAGCTTCGGGACTGCCCCACCAGATACGCAGTATTTT.